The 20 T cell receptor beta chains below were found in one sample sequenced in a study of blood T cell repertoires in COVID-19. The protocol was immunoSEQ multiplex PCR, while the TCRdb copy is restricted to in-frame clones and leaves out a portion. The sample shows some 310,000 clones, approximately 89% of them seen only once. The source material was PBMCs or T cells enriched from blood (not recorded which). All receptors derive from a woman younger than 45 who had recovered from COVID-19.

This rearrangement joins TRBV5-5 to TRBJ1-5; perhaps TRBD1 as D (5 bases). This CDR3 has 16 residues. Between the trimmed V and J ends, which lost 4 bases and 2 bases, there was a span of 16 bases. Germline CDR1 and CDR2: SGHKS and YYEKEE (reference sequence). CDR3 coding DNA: TGTGCCAGCAGCCGGGGCTGGGGAGGGGGCAATCAGCCCCAGCATTTT. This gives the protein CASSRGWGGGNQPQHF.

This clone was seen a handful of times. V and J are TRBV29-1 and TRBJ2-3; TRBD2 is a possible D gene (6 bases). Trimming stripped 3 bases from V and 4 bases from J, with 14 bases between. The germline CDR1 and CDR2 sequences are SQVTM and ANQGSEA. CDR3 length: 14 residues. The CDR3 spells CSVEDGSRADTQYF. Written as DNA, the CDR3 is TGCAGCGTTGAGGACGGGAGTAGGGCAGATACGCAGTATTTT.

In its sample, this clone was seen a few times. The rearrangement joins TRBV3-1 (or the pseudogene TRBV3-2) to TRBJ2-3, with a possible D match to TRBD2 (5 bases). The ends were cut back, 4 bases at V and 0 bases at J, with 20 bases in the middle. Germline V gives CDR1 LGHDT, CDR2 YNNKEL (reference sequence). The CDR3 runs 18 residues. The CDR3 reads CASSPVARVTLSTDTQYF. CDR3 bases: TGTGCCAGCAGCCCGGTAGCGAGGGTTACACTCAGCACAGATACGCAGTATTTT.

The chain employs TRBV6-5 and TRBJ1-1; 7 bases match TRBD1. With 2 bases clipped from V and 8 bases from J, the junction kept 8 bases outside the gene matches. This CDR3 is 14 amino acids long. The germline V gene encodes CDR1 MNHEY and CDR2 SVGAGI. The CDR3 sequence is CASSYGNRGGEAFF. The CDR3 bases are TGTGCCAGCAGTTACGGAAACAGGGGCGGAGAAGCTTTCTTT.

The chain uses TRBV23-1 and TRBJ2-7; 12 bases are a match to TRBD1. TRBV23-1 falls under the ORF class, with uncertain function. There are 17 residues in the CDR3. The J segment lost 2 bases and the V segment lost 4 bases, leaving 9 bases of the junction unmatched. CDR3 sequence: CASSRGDRGPTTYEQYF. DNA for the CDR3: TGCGCCAGCAGTCGGGGGGACAGGGGGCCAACCACCTACGAGCAGTACTTC.

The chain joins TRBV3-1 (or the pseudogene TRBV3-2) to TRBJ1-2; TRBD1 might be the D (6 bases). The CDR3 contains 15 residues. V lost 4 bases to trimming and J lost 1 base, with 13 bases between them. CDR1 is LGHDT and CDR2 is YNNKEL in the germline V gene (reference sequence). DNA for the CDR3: TGTGCCAGCAGCCCGTTGGGGGCAAGTAACTATGGCTACACCTTC. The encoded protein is CASSPLGASNYGYTF.

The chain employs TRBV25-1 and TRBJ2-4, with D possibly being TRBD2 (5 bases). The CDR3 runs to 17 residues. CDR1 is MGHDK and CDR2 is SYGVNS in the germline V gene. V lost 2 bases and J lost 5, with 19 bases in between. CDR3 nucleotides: TGTGCCAGCAGTGAAATAACCAATAGGAGGCCGGAAAACATTCAGTACTTC. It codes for CASSEITNRRPENIQYF.

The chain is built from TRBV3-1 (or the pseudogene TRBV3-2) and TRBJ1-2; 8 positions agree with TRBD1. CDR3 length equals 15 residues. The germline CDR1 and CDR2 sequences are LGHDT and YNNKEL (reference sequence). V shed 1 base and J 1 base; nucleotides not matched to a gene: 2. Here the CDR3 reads CASSQGQGINYGYTF. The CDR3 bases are TGTGCCAGCAGCCAAGGACAGGGGATTAACTATGGCTACACCTTC.

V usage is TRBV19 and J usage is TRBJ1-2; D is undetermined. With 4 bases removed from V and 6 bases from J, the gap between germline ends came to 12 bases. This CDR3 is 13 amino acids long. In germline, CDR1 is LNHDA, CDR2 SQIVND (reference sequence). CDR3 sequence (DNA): TGTGCCAGTAGTAATCGGAGGGCCGATGGCTACACCTTC. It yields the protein CASSNRRADGYTF. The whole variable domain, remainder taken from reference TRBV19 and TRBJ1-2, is DGGITQSPKYLFRKEGQNVTLSCEQNLNHDAMYWYRQDPGQGLRLIYYSQIVNDFQKGDIAEGYSVSREKKESFPLTVTSAQKNPTAFYLCASSNRRADGYTFGSGTRLTVV.

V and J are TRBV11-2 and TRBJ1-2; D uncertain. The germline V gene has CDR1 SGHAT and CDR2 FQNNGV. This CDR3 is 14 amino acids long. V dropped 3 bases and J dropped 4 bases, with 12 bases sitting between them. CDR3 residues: CASSLSVGSYGYTF. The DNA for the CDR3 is TGTGCCAGCAGCTTGTCGGTCGGGTCCTATGGCTACACCTTC.

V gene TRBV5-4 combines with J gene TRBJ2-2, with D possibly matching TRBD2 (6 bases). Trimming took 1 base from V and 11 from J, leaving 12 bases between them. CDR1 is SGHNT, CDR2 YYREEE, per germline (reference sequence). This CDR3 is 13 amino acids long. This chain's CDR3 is CASSLISRDELFF. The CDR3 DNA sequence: TGTGCCAGCAGCTTGATATCGCGGGATGAGCTGTTTTTT.

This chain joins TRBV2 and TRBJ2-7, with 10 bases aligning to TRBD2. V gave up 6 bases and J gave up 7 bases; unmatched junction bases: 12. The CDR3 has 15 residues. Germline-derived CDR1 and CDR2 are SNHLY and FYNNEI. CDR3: CASRTRLAGVGEQYF. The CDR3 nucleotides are TGTGCCAGCAGGACCCGTCTAGCGGGAGTGGGAGAGCAGTACTTC.

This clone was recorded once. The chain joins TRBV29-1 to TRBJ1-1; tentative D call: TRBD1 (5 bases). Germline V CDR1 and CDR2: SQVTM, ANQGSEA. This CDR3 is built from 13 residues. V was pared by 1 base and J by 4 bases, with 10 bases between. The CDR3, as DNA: TGCAGCGTTGAAGGGGTGGGGCGCACTGAAGCTTTCTTT. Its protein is CSVEGVGRTEAFF.

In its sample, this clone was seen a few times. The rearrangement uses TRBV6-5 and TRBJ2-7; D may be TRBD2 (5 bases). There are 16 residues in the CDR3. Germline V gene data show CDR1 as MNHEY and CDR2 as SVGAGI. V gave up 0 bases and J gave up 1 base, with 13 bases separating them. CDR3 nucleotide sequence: TGTGCCAGCAGTTACTCCTTAGTTGGAGGTTCCTACGAGCAGTACTTC. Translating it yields CASSYSLVGGSYEQYF.

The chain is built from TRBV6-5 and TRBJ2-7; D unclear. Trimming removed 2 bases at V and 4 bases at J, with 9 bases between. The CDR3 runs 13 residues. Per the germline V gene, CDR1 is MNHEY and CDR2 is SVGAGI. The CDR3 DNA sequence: TGTGCCAGCAGTTACGGCAGAATATACGAGCAGTACTTC. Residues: CASSYGRIYEQYF.

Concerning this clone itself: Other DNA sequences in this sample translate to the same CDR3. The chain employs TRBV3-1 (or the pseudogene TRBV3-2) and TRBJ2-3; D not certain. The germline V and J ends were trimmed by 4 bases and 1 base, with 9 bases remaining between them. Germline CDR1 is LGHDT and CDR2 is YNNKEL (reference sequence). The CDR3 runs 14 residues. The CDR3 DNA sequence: TGTGCCAGCAGCCGACTCGGTGGCACAGATACGCAGTATTTT. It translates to CASSRLGGTDTQYF.

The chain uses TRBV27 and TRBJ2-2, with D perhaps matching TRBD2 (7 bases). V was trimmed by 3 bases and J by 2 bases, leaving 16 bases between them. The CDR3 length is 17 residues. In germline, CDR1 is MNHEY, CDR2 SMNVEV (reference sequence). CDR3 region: CASSFNGGAANTGELFF. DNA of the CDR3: TGTGCCAGCAGTTTTAATGGGGGGGCGGCCAACACCGGGGAGCTGTTTTTT.

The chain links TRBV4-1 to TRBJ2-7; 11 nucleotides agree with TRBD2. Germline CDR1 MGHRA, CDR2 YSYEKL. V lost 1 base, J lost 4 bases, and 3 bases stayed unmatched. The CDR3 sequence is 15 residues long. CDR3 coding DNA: TGCGCCAGCAGCCAAGGGCTAGCGGGAGGTTACGAGCAGTACTTC. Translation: CASSQGLAGGYEQYF.

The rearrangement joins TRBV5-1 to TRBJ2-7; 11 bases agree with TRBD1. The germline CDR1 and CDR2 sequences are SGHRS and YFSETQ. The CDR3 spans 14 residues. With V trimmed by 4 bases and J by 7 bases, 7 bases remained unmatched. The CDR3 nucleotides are TGCGCCAGCAGCCTGGGACAGGGGGGAACGGAGCAGTACTTC. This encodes CASSLGQGGTEQYF.

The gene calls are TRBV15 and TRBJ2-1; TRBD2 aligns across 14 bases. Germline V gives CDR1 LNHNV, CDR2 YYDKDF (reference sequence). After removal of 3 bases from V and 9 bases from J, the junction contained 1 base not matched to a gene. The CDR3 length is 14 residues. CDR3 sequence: CATSRTSGRGEQFF. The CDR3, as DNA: TGTGCCACCAGCAGGACTAGCGGGAGGGGTGAGCAGTTCTTC.